Below are 26 T cell receptor beta chains sequenced from a single sample in a study of CD8+ T cells in alopecia areata. Extraction and reverse transcription of RNA yielded cDNA as the sequencing template. TCRdb's table, derived via immunoSEQ multiplex PCR, lists solely in-frame clones and lacks some. The sample lists roughly 64,000 clones, roughly 46% occurring once. Treatment denoted: oral pan-JAK inhibitor, 5-10 mg twice daily. The sample consisted of CD8+ T cells sorted from blood, taken at approximately week 36, from a patient treated with tofacitinib. The source of these receptors is a human donor with alopecia areata.

This rearrangement joins TRBV9 to TRBJ2-1, with 7 bases fitting TRBD2. Germline CDR1 reads SGDLS; CDR2 reads YYNGEE. The CDR3 has 16 residues. The V segment lost 5 bases and the J segment 0 bases; nucleotides outside the gene matches: 8. CDR3 bases: TGTGCCAGCAGTCCCCCTGGCGGGAGCTCCTACAATGAGCAGTTCTTC. This codes for CASSPPGGSSYNEQFF.

The chain carries TRBV29-1 and TRBJ2-2, with 14 bases matching TRBD2. The V segment lost 6 bases and the J segment 0 bases; nucleotides outside the gene matches: 6. Germline lookup yields CDR1 SQVTM and CDR2 ANQGSEA. The CDR3 length is 17 residues. The DNA of the CDR3 is TGCAGCGTGGCGGGACTAGCGGGAGCGACGAACACCGGGGAGCTGTTTTTT. Amino acid sequence: CSVAGLAGATNTGELFF.

V and J are TRBV2 and TRBJ2-4; TRBD1 aligns across 9 bases. V was pared by 4 bases and J by 3 bases, with 7 bases of the junction left unmatched. Germline loops: CDR1 SNHLY, CDR2 FYNNEI. CDR3 size: 16 residues. CDR3 sequence reads: CASSGGTGINKNIQYF. The CDR3 DNA reads TGTGCCAGCAGTGGAGGGACAGGGATTAACAAAAACATTCAGTACTTC.

The sample holds a few counts of this clone. The chain links TRBV10-3 to TRBJ2-6; possible D gene TRBD1, 6 bases. CDR3 length: 16 amino acids. CDR1 and CDR2 (germline): ENHRY, SYGVKD. Trimming shortened V by 6 bases and J by 4 bases, and 16 bases separated the two germline ends. The CDR3 loop is CAISKTGLGGANVLTF. The CDR3 DNA is TGTGCCATCAGCAAAACAGGGTTGGGAGGGGCCAACGTCCTGACTTTC.

This clone has a handful of counts. The chain is built from TRBV7-2 and TRBJ2-7; the match to TRBD1 covers 11 bases. This CDR3 is 15 amino acids long. Germline V gene data show CDR1 as SGHTA and CDR2 as FQGNSA. The trim removed 1 base at V and 4 bases at J, leaving 3 bases unmatched. The chain's CDR3 is CASSLGTGGLYEQYF. The CDR3 nucleotides are TGTGCCAGCAGCTTAGGGACAGGGGGCCTGTACGAGCAGTACTTC.

This clone was detected only once. The gene calls are TRBV30 and TRBJ2-3; TRBD1 matches at 7 bases. Germline V CDR1 and CDR2: GTSNPN, SVGIG (reference sequence). The V and J ends lost 6 bases and 2 bases, in that order; junction bases with no gene match: 5. The CDR3 covers 13 residues. The CDR3 DNA follows: TGTGCCTGCCGGGACAGAACCACAGATACGCAGTATTTT. It encodes CACRDRTTDTQYF.

This rearrangement joins TRBV5-1 to TRBJ2-1; D remains ambiguous. The CDR3 extends over 12 amino acids. V was clipped by 0 bases and J by 8 bases, with 6 bases between them. In germline, CDR1 is SGHRS, CDR2 YFSETQ. The CDR3 DNA reads as TGCGCCAGCAGCTTGGGTGGCGATGAGCAGTTCTTC. Translated: CASSLGGDEQFF.

The rearrangement links TRBV27 to TRBJ2-7, with TRBD1 identical over 10 bases. J lost 5 bases, V lost 5 bases, and 9 bases had no gene match. CDR1 is MNHEY and CDR2 is SMNVEV in the germline V gene (reference sequence). This CDR3 comprises 15 residues. The CDR3 nucleotides read TGTGCCAGCAGTCCAACAGGGACAGGGGTCCACGAGCAGTACTTC. Residues: CASSPTGTGVHEQYF.

CDR3 nucleotide sequence: TGCGCCAGCAGCTTGTTTACCCGGGAAGCGGGAGAAGATACGCAGTATTTT. Its translation: CASSLFTREAGEDTQYF. The rearrangement links TRBV5-1 to TRBJ2-3; 8 nucleotides match TRBD2. The CDR3 runs to 17 residues. Germline CDR1 SGHRS, CDR2 YFSETQ. J gave up 5 bases and V 1 base, and 12 bases lay outside the gene matches.

V and J are TRBV29-1 and TRBJ1-1, with D maybe TRBD1 (5 bases). Germline CDR1 reads SQVTM; CDR2 reads ANQGSEA. Trimming pared 4 bases from V and 7 bases from J, leaving 13 bases between. This CDR3 contains 12 residues. CDR3 region: CSVVIGAGEAFF. CDR3 DNA: TGCAGCGTTGTTATCGGGGCAGGTGAAGCTTTCTTT.

V gene TRBV7-9 combines with J gene TRBJ2-1, with 11 nucleotides matching TRBD1. The CDR3 totals 17 residues. Germline values: CDR1 SEHNR, CDR2 FQNEAQ (reference sequence). The V and J ends lost 5 bases and 7 bases, in that order; junction bases with no gene match: 13. The CDR3, as DNA: TGTGCCAGCAGCCCTTTCACTGGACAGGGGGCGGTTAATGAGCAGTTCTTC. Residues: CASSPFTGQGAVNEQFF.

This chain joins TRBV6-1 and TRBJ2-1; D is ambiguous. CDR1 MNHNS and CDR2 SASEGT come from the germline V gene. The CDR3 contains 12 residues. Trimming took off 4 bases at V and 10 bases at J, with 11 bases between the two ends. The CDR3 sequence is CASSGKGYEQFF. CDR3 in DNA: TGTGCCAGCAGTGGCAAGGGTTACGAGCAGTTCTTC.

This clone occurred once. DNA of the CDR3: TGTGCCAGCAGCCAAGAAGGCCATGAGCAGTTCTTC. This sequence encodes CASSQEGHEQFF. V gene TRBV14 combines with J gene TRBJ2-1; D unclear. CDR3 length: 12 residues. Germline V gene data show CDR1 as SGHDN and CDR2 as FVKESK. The V end was cut by 0 bases, the J end by 8 bases, with 5 bases between.

The chain is built from TRBV11-2 and TRBJ2-7; 9 bases match TRBD1. CDR3 length: 15 amino acids. Trimming removed 5 bases from V and 1 base from J; junction bases left unmatched: 6. The V gene's germline CDR1 is SGHAT and CDR2 FQNNGV. CDR3 sequence: CASSTHRGPSYEQYF. The CDR3 DNA reads as TGTGCCAGCAGCACCCACAGGGGGCCGTCCTACGAGCAGTACTTC.

The V call is TRBV5-1, the J call TRBJ2-3; 13 bases align to TRBD2. Germline trimming cut 4 bases from V and 2 bases from J; bases unmatched to any gene: 4. The CDR3 totals 16 residues. The germline V gene has CDR1 SGHRS and CDR2 YFSETQ. For the CDR3, the DNA is TGCGCCAGCAGCCTGGGACTAGCGGGGTCCACAGATACGCAGTATTTT. The encoded protein is CASSLGLAGSTDTQYF. The full variable domain, rest sourced from reference TRBV5-1 and TRBJ2-3, is KAGVTQTPRYLIKTRGQQVTLSCSPISGHRSVSWYQQTPGQGLQFLFEYFSETQRNKGNFPGRFSGRQFSNSRSEMNVSTLELGDSALYLCASSLGLAGSTDTQYFGPGTRLTVL.

The chain recombines TRBV9 with TRBJ1-5; D perhaps matches TRBD1 (5 bases). The CDR3 sequence is 15 residues long. Looked up from germline, CDR1 is SGDLS and CDR2 is YYNGEE. The V gene lost 3 bases and the J gene lost 0 bases, with 10 bases spanning the gap. CDR3: CASSERGASNQPQHF. CDR3 nucleotides: TGTGCCAGCAGCGAAAGGGGAGCTAGCAATCAGCCCCAGCATTTT.

This clone was observed a handful of times. The chain recombines TRBV30 with TRBJ2-2; no reliable D call. The V end lost 2 bases, the J end lost 2 bases, and 6 bases lay between the germline ends. Germline CDR1 is GTSNPN and CDR2 is SVGIG (reference sequence). This CDR3 contains 13 residues. Here the CDR3 reads CAWSPYNTGELFF. The DNA of the CDR3 is TGTGCCTGGAGTCCTTATAACACCGGGGAGCTGTTTTTT.

This clone was picked up a small number of times. V and J are TRBV29-1 and TRBJ2-6, with D unclear. CDR1 and CDR2 (germline): SQVTM, ANQGSEA. This CDR3 has 16 residues. Trimming removed 0 bases from V and 2 bases from J, with 11 bases in between. For the CDR3, the DNA is TGCAGCGTTGAAGATCTGAGCCATGCTGGGGCCAACGTCCTGACTTTC. Translation: CSVEDLSHAGANVLTF.

This clone has a handful of counts. The CDR3 sequence is CASSNSAGKGVEAFF. Here the CDR3 DNA reads TGTGCCAGTAGTAATTCGGCAGGGAAGGGGGTAGAAGCTTTCTTT. This chain links TRBV19 with TRBJ1-1; D is perhaps TRBD1 (6 bases). The CDR3 is made up of 15 amino acids. Germline-derived CDR1 and CDR2 are LNHDA and SQIVND (reference sequence). Trimming pared 4 bases from V and 8 bases from J, leaving 20 bases between.

In this sample, this clone turned up a few times. Additional DNA sequences in this sample encode the identical CDR3. The chain recombines TRBV2 with TRBJ2-7, with D unresolved. Germline-derived CDR1 and CDR2 are SNHLY and FYNNEI. This CDR3 region has 11 residues. V lost 3 bases to trimming and J lost 2 bases, with 2 bases between them. CDR3 nucleotide sequence: TGTGCCAGCAGTGAGGCCTACGAGCAGTACTTC. Amino acid sequence: CASSEAYEQYF.

This clone was detected only once. The chain has TRBV7-6 and TRBJ2-7; perhaps TRBD2 as D (6 bases). The V end was cut by 4 bases, the J end by 7 bases, with 14 bases between. CDR3 length: 13 amino acids. The germline gives CDR1 SGHVS, CDR2 FNYEAQ. CDR3 sequence: CASSSPGTDEQYF. CDR3 DNA: TGTGCCAGCAGCTCCCCCGGGACTGATGAGCAGTACTTC.

The V gene is TRBV27, the J gene TRBJ1-2, with 7 bases matching TRBD1. There are 15 residues in the CDR3. J gave up 8 bases and V 5 bases, and 14 bases lay outside the gene matches. Looked up from germline, CDR1 is MNHEY and CDR2 is SMNVEV (reference sequence). CDR3 protein: CASSPSRQGPRGYTF. The DNA for the CDR3 is TGTGCCAGCAGTCCGAGCCGACAGGGACCGCGCGGCTACACCTTC.

This clone turned up a few times. DNA of the CDR3: TGTGCCTGGATCGATGGGGAGCGGGAGTTCTTTACAGATACGCAGTATTTT. Amino acids: CAWIDGEREFFTDTQYF. V usage is TRBV30 and J usage is TRBJ2-3, with 8 nucleotides matching TRBD2. Trimming cost V 4 bases and J 3 bases; bases outside gene matches: 15. CDR3 length: 17 amino acids. The germline gives CDR1 GTSNPN, CDR2 SVGIG (reference sequence).

The chain has TRBV11-2 and TRBJ2-7; D tentatively fits TRBD1 or TRBD2 (5 bases each). The germline V and J ends were trimmed by 1 base and 2 bases, with 9 bases remaining between them. This CDR3 comprises 14 residues. Germline CDR1 and CDR2: SGHAT and FQNNGV. CDR3 in amino acids: CASSLGRGAYEQYF. The CDR3, as DNA: TGTGCCAGCAGCTTAGGTCGAGGGGCCTACGAGCAGTACTTC.

This clone was counted only a few times. DNA for the CDR3: TGCAGCGTACACGACAGGGGGGCCTCGGAGACCCAGTACTTC. This translates into CSVHDRGASETQYF. The gene calls are TRBV29-1 and TRBJ2-5; 9 bases align to TRBD1. The CDR3 runs 14 residues. Trimming at V came to 6 bases and at J to 5 bases, leaving 10 bases not matched to a gene. The germline CDR1 and CDR2 sequences are SQVTM and ANQGSEA.

This chain uses TRBV18 with TRBJ2-5; TRBD2 matches at 7 bases. From germline, CDR1 is KGHSH and CDR2 LQKENI. This CDR3 region has 14 residues. V was clipped by 2 bases and J by 1 base; unmatched bases: 1. In DNA, the CDR3 is TGTGCCAGCTCACCAGGGAGGGGCCAAGAGACCCAGTACTTC. Translating gives CASSPGRGQETQYF.